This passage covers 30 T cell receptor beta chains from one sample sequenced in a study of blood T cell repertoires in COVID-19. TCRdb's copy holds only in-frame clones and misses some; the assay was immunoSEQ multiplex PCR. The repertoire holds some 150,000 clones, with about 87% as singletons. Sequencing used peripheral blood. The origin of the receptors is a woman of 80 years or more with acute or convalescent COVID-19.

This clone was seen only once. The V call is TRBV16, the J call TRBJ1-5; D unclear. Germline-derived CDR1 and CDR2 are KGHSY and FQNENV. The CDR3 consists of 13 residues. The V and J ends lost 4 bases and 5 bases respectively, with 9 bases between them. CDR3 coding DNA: TGTGCCAGCAGCCCCCAGTCCGATCAGCCCCAGCATTTT. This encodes CASSPQSDQPQHF. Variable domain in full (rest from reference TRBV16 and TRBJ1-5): GEEVAQTPKHLVRGEGQKAKLYCAPIKGHSYVFWYQQVLKNEFKFLISFQNENVFDETGMPKERFSAKCLPNSPCSLEIQATKLEDSAVYFCASSPQSDQPQHFGDGTRLSIL.

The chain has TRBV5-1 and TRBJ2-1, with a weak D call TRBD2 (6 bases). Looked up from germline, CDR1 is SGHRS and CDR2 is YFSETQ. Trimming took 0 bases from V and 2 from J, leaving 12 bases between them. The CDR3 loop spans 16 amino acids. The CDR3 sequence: CASSLEGEVTYNEQFF. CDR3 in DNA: TGCGCCAGCAGCTTGGAAGGGGAGGTGACCTACAATGAGCAGTTCTTC.

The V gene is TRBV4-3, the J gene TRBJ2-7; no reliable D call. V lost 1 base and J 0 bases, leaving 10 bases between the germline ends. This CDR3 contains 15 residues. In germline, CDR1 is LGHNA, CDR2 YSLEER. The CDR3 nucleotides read TGCGCCAGCAGCCAAGCGGTATCGGGCTCCTACGAGCAGTACTTC. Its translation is CASSQAVSGSYEQYF.

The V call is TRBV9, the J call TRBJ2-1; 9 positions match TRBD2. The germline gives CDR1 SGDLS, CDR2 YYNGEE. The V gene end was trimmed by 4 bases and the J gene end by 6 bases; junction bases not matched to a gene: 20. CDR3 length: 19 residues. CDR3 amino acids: CASSSGLAGGLIARNEQFF. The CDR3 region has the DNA TGTGCCAGCAGCTCCGGTCTTGCGGGGGGGCTTATTGCCCGCAATGAGCAGTTCTTC.

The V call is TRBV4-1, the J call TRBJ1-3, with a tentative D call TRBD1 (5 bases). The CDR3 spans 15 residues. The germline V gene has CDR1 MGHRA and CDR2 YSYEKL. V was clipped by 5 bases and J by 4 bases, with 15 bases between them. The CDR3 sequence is CASSGGVQLGNTIYF. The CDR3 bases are TGCGCCAGCAGCGGGGGGGTACAGCTCGGAAACACCATATATTTT.

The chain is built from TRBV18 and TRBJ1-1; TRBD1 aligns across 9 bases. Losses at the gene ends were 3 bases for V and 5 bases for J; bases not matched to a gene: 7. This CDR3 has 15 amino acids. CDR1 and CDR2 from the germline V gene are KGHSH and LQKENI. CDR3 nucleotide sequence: TGTGCCAGCTCACCTACAGGGGGCGGAAGTACTGAAGCTTTCTTT. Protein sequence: CASSPTGGGSTEAFF.

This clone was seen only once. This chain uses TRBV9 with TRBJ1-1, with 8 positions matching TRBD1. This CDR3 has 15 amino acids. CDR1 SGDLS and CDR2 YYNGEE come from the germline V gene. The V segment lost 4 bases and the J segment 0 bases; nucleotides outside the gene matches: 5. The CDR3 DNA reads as TGTGCCAGCAGCCCAAAGGACAGGGTGAACACTGAAGCTTTCTTT. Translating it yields CASSPKDRVNTEAFF.

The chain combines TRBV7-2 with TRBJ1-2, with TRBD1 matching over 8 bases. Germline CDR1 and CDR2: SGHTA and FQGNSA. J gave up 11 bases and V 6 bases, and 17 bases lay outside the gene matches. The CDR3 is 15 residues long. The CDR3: CASRRQGTGLWWYTF. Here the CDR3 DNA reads TGTGCCAGCAGACGACAGGGGACGGGGCTATGGTGGTACACCTTC.

This CDR3 is CASSPLGGEQFF. As DNA, the CDR3 is TGTGCCAGCAGTCCCCTGGGGGGTGAGCAGTTCTTC. This chain uses TRBV12-3 or TRBV12-4 with TRBJ2-1; TRBD2 might be the D (6 bases). This CDR3 has 12 amino acids. V lost 5 bases, J lost 9 bases, and 11 bases lay in between.

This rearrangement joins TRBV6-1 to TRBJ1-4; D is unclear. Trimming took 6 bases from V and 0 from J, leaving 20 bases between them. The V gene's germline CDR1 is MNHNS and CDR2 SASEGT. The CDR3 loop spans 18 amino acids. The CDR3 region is CASSERYASAATNEKLFF. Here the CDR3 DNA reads TGTGCCAGCAGCGAAAGGTATGCCAGTGCGGCAACTAATGAAAAACTGTTTTTT.

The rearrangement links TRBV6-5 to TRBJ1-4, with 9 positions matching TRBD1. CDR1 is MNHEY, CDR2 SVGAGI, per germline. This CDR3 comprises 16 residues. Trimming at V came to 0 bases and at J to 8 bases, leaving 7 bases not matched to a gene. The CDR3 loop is CASSYSWTGEREKLFF. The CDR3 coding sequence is TGTGCCAGCAGTTACTCCTGGACAGGGGAGAGGGAAAAACTGTTTTTT.

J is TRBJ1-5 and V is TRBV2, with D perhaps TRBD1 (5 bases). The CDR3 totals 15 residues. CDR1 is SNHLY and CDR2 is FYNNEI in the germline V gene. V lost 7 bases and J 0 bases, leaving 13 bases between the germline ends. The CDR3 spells CASNLDSYSNQPQHF. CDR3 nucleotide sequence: TGTGCCAGCAATTTAGACAGCTATAGCAATCAGCCCCAGCATTTT. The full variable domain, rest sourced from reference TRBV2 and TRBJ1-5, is EPEVTQTPSHQVTQMGQEVILRCVPISNHLYFYWYRQILGQKVEFLVSFYNNEISEKSEIFDDQFSVERPDGSNFTLKIRSTKLEDSAMYFCASNLDSYSNQPQHFGDGTRLSIL.

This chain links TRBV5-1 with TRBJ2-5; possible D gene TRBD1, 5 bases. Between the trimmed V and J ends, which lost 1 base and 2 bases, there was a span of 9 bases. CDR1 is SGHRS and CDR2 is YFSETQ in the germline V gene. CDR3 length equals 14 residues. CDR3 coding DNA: TGCGCCAGCAGCTTGCGGACAACTCAAGAGACCCAGTACTTC. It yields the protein CASSLRTTQETQYF.

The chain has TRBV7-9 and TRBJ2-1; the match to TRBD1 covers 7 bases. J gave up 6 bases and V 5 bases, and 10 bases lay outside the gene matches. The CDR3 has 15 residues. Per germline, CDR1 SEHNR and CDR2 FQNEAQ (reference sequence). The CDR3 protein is CASSGQDAGSNEQFF. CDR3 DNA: TGTGCCAGCAGCGGACAGGACGCCGGCAGCAATGAGCAGTTCTTC.

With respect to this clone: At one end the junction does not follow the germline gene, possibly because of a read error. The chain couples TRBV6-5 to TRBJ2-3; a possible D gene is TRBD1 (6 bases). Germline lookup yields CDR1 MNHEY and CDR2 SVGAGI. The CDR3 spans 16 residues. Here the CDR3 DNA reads TGTGCCAGCAGATACTCTAGCAGGGACAACACAGATACGCAGTATTTT. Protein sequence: CASRYSSRDNTDTQYF.

CDR3 DNA sequence: TGTGCCAGCAGCTCTTACAGGACAGATACGCAGTATTTT. This encodes CASSSYRTDTQYF. The J gene is TRBJ2-3, the V gene TRBV5-6; D perhaps matches TRBD1 (5 bases). Trimming removed 3 bases from V and 3 bases from J, with 8 bases in between. This CDR3 comprises 13 residues. CDR1 is SGHDT, CDR2 YYEEEE, per germline.

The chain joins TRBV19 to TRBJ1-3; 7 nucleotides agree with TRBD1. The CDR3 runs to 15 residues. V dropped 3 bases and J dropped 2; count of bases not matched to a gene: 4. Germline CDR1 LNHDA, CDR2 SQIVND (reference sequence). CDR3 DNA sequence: TGTGCCAGTAGTATTGACGGGACAGCTGGAAACACCATATATTTT. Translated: CASSIDGTAGNTIYF. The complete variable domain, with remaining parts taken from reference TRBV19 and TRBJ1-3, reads DGGITQSPKYLFRKEGQNVTLSCEQNLNHDAMYWYRQDPGQGLRLIYYSQIVNDFQKGDIAEGYSVSREKKESFPLTVTSAQKNPTAFYLCASSIDGTAGNTIYFGEGSWLTVV.

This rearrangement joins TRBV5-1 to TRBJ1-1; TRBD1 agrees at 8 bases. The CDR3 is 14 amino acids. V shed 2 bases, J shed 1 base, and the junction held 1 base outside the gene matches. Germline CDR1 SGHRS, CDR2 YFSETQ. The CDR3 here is CASSFGTGNTEAFF. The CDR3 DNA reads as TGCGCCAGCAGCTTTGGGACAGGGAACACTGAAGCTTTCTTT.

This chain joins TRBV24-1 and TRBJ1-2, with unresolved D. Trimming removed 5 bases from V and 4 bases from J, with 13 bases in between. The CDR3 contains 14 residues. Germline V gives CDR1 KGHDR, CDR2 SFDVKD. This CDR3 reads CATSALYPGYGYTF. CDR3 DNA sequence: TGTGCCACCAGTGCCCTCTACCCCGGCTATGGCTACACCTTC.

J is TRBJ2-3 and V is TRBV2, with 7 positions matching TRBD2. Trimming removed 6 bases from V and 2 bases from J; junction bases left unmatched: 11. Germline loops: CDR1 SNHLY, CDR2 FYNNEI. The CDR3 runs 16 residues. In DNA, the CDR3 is TGTGCCAGCAGCCAATACGGAGCGGGGAACACAGATACGCAGTATTTT. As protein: CASSQYGAGNTDTQYF.

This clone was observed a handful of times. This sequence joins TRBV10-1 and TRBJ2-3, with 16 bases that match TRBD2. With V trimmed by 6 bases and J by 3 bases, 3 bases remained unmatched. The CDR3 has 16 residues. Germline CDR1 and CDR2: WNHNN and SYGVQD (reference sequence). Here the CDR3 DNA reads TGCGCCAGCAGCCCGGGACTAGCGGGGGGGACAGATACGCAGTATTTT. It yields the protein CASSPGLAGGTDTQYF.

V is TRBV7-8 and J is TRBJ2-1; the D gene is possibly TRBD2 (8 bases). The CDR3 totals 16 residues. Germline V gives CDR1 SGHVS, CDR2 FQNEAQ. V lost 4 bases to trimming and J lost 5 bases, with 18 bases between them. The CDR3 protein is CASSSRGGQPNNEQFF. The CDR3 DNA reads TGTGCCAGCAGCTCCCGGGGGGGACAGCCGAACAATGAGCAGTTCTTC.

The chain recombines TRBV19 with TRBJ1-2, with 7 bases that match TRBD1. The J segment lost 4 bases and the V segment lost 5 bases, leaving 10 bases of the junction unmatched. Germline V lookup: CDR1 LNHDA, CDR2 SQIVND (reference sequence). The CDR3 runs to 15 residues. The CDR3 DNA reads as TGTGCCAGTAGTTCCCGCCGGGACAGCTCCTATGGCTACACCTTC. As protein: CASSSRRDSSYGYTF.

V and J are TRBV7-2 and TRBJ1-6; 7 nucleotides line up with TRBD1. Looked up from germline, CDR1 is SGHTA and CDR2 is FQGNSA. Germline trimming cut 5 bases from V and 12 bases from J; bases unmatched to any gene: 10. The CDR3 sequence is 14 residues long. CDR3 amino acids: CASSLRDSSLPLHF. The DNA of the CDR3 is TGTGCCAGCAGCCTACGGGACAGTAGTTTACCCCTCCACTTT.

CDR3 in DNA: TGTGCCAGCAGTGGGTGGGGCTTGAGCAATCAGCCCCAGCATTTT. Translation: CASSGWGLSNQPQHF. This chain joins TRBV2 and TRBJ1-5; D is possibly TRBD1 (5 bases). The CDR3 totals 15 residues. From germline, CDR1 is SNHLY and CDR2 FYNNEI. V lost 4 bases to trimming and J lost 1 base, with 11 bases between them.

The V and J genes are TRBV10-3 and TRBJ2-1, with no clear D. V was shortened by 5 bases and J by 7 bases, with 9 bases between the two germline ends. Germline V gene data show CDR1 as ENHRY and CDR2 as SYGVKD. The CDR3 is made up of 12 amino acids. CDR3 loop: CAISPLGNEQFF. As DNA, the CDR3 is TGTGCCATCAGTCCCCTCGGGAATGAGCAGTTCTTC.

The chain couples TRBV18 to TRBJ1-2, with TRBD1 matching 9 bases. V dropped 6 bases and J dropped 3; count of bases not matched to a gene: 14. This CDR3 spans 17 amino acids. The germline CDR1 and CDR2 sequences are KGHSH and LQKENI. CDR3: CASSLGTGLVGYYGYTF. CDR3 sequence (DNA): TGTGCCAGCTCGCTCGGGACAGGGTTGGTCGGGTACTATGGCTACACCTTC. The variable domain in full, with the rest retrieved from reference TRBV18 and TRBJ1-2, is NAGVMQNPRHLVRRRGQEARLRCSPMKGHSHVYWYRQLPEEGLKFMVYLQKENIIDESGMPKERFSAEFPKEGPSILRIQQVVRGDSAAYFCASSLGTGLVGYYGYTFGSGTRLTVV.

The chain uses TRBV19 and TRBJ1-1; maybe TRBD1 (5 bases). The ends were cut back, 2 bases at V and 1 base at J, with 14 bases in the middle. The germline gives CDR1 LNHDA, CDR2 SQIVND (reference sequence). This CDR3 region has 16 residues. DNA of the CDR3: TGTGCCAGTAGTATATCAGGGAACGGTGCGAACACTGAAGCTTTCTTT. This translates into CASSISGNGANTEAFF.

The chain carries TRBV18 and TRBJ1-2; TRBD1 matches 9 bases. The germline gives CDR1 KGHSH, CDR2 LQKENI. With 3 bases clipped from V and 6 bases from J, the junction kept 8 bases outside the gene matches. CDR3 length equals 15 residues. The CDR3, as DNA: TGTGCCAGCTCACCCTTACTGGGACAGGGCGATGGCTACACCTTC. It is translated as CASSPLLGQGDGYTF.

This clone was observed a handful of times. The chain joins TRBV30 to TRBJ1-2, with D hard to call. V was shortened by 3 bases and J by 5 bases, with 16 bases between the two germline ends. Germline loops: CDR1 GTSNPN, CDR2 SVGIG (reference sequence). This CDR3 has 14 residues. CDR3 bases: TGTGCCTGGAGCCACGACACTGTTGGTTATGGCTACACCTTC. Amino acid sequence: CAWSHDTVGYGYTF.